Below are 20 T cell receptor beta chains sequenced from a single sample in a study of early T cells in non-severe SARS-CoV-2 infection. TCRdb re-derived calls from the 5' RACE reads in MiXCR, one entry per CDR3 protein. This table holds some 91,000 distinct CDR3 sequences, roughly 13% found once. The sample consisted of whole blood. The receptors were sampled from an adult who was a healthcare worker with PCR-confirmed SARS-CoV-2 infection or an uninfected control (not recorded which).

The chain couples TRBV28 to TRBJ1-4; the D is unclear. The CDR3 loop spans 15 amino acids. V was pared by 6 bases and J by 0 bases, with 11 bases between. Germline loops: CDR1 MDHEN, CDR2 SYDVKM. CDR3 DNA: TGTGCCAGCAGCCGGCTCAGCTCAACTAATGAAAAACTGTTTTTT. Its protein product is CASSRLSSTNEKLFF. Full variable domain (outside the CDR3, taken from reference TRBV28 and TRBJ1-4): DVKVTQSSRYLVKRTGEKVFLECVQDMDHENMFWYRQDPGLGLRLIYFSYDVKMKEKGDIPEGYSVSREKKERFSLILESASTNQTSMYLCASSRLSSTNEKLFFGSGTQLSVL.

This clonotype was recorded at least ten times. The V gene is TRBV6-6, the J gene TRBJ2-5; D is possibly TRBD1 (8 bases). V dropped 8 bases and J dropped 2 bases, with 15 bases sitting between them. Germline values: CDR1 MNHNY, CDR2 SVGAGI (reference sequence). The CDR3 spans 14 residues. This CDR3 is CASQGQGGQETQYF. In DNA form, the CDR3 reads TGTGCCAGCCAAGGACAGGGAGGGCAAGAGACCCAGTACTTC.

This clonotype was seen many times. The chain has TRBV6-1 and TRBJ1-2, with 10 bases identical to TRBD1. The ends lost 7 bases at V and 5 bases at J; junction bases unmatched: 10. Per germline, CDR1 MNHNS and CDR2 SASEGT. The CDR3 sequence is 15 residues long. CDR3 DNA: TGTGCCAGCACCCCTCGGGACAGGGGAATTTATGGCTACACCTTC. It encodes CASTPRDRGIYGYTF.

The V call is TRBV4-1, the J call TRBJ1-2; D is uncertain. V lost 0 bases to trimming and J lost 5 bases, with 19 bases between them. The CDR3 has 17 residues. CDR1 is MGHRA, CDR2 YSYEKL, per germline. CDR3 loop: CASSQDYGRLTPYGYTF. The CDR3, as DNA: TGCGCCAGCAGCCAAGATTATGGGCGGCTTACCCCATATGGCTACACCTTC.

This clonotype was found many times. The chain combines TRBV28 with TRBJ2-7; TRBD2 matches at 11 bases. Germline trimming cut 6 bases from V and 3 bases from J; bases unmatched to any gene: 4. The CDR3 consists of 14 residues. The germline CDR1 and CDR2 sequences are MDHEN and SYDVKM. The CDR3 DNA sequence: TGTGCCAGCAGACCTAGCGGGGGGCGCTACGAGCAGTACTTC. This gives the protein CASRPSGGRYEQYF.

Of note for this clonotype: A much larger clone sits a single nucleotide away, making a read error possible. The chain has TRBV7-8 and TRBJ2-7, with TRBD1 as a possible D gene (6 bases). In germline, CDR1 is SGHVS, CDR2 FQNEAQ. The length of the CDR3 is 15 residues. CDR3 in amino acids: CASSFFQGQGNDQYF. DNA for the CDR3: TGTGCCAGCAGCTTCTTCCAGGGGCAGGGGAACGACCAGTACTTC. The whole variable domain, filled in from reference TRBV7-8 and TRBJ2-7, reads GAGVSQSPRYKVAKRGQDVALRCDPISGHVSLFWYQQALGQGPEFLTYFQNEAQLDKSGLPSDRFFAERPEGSVSTLKIQRTQQEDSAVYLCASSFFQGQGNDQYFGPGTRLTVT.

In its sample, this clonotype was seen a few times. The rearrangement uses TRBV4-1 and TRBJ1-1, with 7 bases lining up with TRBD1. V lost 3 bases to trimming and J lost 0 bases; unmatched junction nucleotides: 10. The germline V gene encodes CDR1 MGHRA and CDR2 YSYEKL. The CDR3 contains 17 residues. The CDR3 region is CASSHLRTGPMNTEAFF. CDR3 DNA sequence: TGCGCCAGCAGCCACCTCCGGACAGGCCCCATGAACACTGAAGCTTTCTTT.

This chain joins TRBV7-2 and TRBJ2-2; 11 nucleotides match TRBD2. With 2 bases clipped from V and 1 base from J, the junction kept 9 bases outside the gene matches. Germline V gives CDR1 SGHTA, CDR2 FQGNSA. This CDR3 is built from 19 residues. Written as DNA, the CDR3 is TGTGCCAGCAGCTTACACCGCGTAGCGGGGGGGTTGAACACCGGGGAGCTGTTTTTT. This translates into CASSLHRVAGGLNTGELFF.

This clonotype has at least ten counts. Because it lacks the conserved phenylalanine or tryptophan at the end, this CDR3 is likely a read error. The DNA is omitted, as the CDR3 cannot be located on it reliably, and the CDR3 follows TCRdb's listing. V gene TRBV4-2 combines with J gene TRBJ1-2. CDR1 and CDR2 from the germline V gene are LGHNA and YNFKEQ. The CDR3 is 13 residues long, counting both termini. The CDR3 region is CASSQDRSAGPWI.

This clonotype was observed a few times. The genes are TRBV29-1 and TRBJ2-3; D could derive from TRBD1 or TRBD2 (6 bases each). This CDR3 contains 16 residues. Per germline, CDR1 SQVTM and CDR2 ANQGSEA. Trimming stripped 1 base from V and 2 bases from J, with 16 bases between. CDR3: CSVEGGRGSPTDTQYF. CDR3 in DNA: TGCAGCGTTGAAGGGGGGCGGGGTTCCCCCACAGATACGCAGTATTTT.

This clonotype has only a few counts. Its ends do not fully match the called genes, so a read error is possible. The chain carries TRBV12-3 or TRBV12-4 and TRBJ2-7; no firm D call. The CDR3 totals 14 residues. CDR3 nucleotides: TGTGCCAGCAGTCCATACCCCACCTCCCACGAGCAGTACTTC. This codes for CASSPYPTSHEQYF.

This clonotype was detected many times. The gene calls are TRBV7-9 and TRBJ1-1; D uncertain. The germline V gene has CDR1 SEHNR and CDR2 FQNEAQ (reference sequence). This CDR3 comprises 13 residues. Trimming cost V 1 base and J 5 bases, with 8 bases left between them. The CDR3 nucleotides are TGTGCCAGCAGCTTAGAAGGCAGAACTGAAGCTTTCTTT. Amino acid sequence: CASSLEGRTEAFF.

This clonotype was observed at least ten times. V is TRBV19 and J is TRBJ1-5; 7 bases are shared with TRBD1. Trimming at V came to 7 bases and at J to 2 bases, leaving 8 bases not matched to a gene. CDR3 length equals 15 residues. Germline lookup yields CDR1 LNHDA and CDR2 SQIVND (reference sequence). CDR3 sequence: CASTSQGEGNQPQHF. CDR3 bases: TGTGCCAGTACCTCCCAGGGGGAGGGCAATCAGCCCCAGCATTTT.

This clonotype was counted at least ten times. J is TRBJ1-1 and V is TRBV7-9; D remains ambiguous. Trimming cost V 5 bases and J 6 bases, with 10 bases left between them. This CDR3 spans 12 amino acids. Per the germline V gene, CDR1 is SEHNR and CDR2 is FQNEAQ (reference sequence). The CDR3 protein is CASSLYESEAFF. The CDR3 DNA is TGTGCCAGCAGCCTCTACGAGTCTGAAGCTTTCTTT.

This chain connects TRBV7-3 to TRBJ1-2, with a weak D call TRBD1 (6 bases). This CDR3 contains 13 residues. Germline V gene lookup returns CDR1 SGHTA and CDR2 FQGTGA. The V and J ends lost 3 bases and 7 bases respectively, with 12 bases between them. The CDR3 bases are TGTGCCAGCAGCTTGTCCGGGACAAGTGGCTACACCTTC. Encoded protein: CASSLSGTSGYTF.

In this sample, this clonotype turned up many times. Written as DNA, the CDR3 is TGTGCCAGCAGCCAACGGGTCCAAGAGACCCAGTACTTC. Protein sequence: CASSQRVQETQYF. This rearrangement joins TRBV14 to TRBJ2-5; D unclear. Deletions cut 2 bases from V and 1 base from J, with 5 bases between. This CDR3 has 13 residues. Per germline, CDR1 SGHDN and CDR2 FVKESK. Full variable domain (remainder filled in from reference TRBV14 and TRBJ2-5): EAGVTQFPSHSVIEKGQTVTLRCDPISGHDNLYWYRRVMGKEIKFLLHFVKESKQDESGMPNNRFLAERTGGTYSTLKVQPAELEDSGVYFCASSQRVQETQYFGPGTRLLVL.

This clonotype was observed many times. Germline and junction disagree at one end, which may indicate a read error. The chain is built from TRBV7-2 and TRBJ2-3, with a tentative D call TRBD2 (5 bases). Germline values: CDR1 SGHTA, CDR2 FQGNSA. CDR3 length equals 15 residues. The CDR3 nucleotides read TGTGCCAGCAGTCACGACGGACTTGGCACAGATACACAGTATTTT. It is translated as CASSHDGLGTDTQYF. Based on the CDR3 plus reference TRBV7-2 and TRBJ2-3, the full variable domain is GAGVSQSPSNKVTEKGKDVELRCDPISGHTALYWYRQSLGQGLEFLIYFQGNSAPDKSGLPSDRFSAERTGGSVSTLTIQRTQQEDSAVYLCASSHDGLGTDTQYFGPGTRLTVL.

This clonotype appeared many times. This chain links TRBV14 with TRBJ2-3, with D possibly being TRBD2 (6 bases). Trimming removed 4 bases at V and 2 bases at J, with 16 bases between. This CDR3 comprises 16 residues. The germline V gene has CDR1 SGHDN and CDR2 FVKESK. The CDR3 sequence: CASSPWGGISTDTQYF. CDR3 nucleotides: TGTGCCAGCAGCCCCTGGGGAGGAATATCCACAGATACGCAGTATTTT.

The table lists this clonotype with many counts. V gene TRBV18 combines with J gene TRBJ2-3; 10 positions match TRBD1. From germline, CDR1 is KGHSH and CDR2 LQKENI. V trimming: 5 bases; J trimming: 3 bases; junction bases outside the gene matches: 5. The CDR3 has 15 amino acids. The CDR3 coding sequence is TGTGCCAGCTCAACGCGACAGGGGGCAACAGATACGCAGTATTTT. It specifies CASSTRQGATDTQYF.

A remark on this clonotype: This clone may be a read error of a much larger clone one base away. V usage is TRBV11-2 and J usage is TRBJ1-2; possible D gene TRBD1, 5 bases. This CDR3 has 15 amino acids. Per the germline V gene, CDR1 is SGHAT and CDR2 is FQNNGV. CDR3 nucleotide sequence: TGTGCCAGCAGCGCGGTGAAGGGGCCTGTCTATGACTACACCTTC. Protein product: CASSAVKGPVYDYTF.